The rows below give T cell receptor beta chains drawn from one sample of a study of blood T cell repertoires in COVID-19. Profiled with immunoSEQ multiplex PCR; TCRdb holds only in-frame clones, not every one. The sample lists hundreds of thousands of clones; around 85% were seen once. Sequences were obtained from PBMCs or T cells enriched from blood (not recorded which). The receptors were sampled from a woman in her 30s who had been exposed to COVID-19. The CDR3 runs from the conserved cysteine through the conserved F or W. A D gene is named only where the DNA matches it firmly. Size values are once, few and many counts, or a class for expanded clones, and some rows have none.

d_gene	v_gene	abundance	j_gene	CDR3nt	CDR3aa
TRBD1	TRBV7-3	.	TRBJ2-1	TGTGCCAGCAGCTTGACAGGGTGGGGGAATGAGCAGTTCTTC	CASSLTGWGNEQFF
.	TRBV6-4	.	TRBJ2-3	TGTGCCAGCAGCCCGGGACAAAGCACAGATACGCAGTATTTT	CASSPGQSTDTQYF
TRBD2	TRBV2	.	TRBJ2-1	TGTGCCAGCAGGGCGGGGGGTGATGAGCAGTTCTTC	CASRAGGDEQFF
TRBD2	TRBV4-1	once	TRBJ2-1	TGCGCCAGCAGCCTAGAGGGGGGCCCGAGACTAGCGGGAGGGGAGAATGAGCAGTTCTTC	CASSLEGGPRLAGGENEQFF
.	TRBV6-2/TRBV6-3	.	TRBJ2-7	TGTGCCAGCAGTTTCCAAAAGACAGCGGGCAACGAGCAGTACTTC	CASSFQKTAGNEQYF
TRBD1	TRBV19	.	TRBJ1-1	TGTGCCAGTAGTAGGGAGGGACAGGGGTATGGGAGAGGGACTGAAGCTTTCTTT	CASSREGQGYGRGTEAFF
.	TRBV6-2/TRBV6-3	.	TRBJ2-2	TGTGCCAGCAGTTATAGATCTGACGGGGAGCTGTTTTTT	CASSYRSDGELFF
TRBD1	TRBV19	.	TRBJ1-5	TGTGCCAGTAGGACAGGGGGCGGCAATCAGCCCCAGCATTTT	CASRTGGGNQPQHF
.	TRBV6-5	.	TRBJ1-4	TGTGCCAGCAGTTTCGTTGGGAGTGCTAATGAAAAACTGTTTTTT	CASSFVGSANEKLFF
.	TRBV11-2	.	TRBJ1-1	TGTGCCAGCAGCTTAGATATAGTGAACACTGAAGCTTTCTTT	CASSLDIVNTEAFF
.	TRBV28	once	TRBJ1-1	TGTGCCGGCTCCCCTCAGGGTGGGGGGACTGAAGCTTTCTTT	CAGSPQGGGTEAFF
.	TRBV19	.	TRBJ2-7	TGTGCCAGTAGTCATAGCGGTAATTCCTACGAGCAGTACTTC	CASSHSGNSYEQYF
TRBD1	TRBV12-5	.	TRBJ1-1	TGTGCTAGTGGTCTGGGACAGGGTAAGGCTTTCTTT	CASGLGQGKAFF
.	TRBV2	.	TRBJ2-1	TGTGCCAGCCGGAGCGGAGTCCAGTACAATGAGCAGTTCTTC	CASRSGVQYNEQFF
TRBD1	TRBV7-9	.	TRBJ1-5	TGTGCCAGCAGCGGACAGGGTGAGTCCCGCCAGCCCCAGCATTTT	CASSGQGESRQPQHF
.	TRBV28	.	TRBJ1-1	TGTGCCAGCACCGACCCAGGTCAGTACACTGAAGCTTTCTTT	CASTDPGQYTEAFF
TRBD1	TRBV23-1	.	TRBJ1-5	TGCGCCAGCAGGCCGGACAGGGCTAATTATAGCAATCAGCCCCAGCATTTT	CASRPDRANYSNQPQHF
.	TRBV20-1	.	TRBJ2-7	TGCAGTGCTAGTCAACAGGGAAGCGAGCAGTACTTC	CSASQQGSEQYF
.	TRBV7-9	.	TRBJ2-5	TGTGCCAGCAGCTTAGGCAGGGGACCCCAAGAGACCCAGTACTTC	CASSLGRGPQETQYF
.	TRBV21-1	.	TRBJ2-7	TGTGCCAGCAGCAAGAATGAGTCAGGGAGGGTAGGGCAGTACTTC	CASSKNESGRVGQYF
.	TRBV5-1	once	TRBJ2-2	TGCGCCAGCAGCCGGGGGACAGAAGCGAACACCGGGGAGCTGTTTTTT	CASSRGTEANTGELFF
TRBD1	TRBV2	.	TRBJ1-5	TGTGCCAGCAGTAATCCGGGACAGGGACCAAATCAGCCCCAGCATTTT	CASSNPGQGPNQPQHF
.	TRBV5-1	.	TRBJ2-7	TGCGCCAGCAGCTTGGTAAGCGCGCCGAATAGCGAGCAGTACTTC	CASSLVSAPNSEQYF
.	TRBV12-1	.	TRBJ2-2	TGTGCCAGCAGCTTCAAGAGACGAGGCGAGCTGTTTTTT	CASSFKRRGELFF
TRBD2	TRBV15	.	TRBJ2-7	TGTGCCACCAGCCAGGCGGGGGGCGAACCCTACGAGCAGTACTTC	CATSQAGGEPYEQYF
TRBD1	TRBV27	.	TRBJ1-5	TGTGCCAGCACATGGACAGGGGAACTTAGCAATCAGCCCCAGCATTTT	CASTWTGELSNQPQHF
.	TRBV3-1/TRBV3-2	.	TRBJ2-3	TGTGCCAGCAGCCAAGAAGCTGGCGAGGGTACGCAGTATTTT	CASSQEAGEGTQYF
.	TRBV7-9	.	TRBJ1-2	TGTGCCAGCAGCTTAGAAGTTGGGGCGGGAGGTTCCTATGGCTACACCTTC	CASSLEVGAGGSYGYTF
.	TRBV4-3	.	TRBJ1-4	TGCGCCAGCAGCCAAGATAGGGCAGGGAAAAAACTGTTTTTT	CASSQDRAGKKLFF
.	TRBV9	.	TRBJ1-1	TGTGCCAGCAGCGCTGACCCCGGAAAGGGGGACACTGAAGCTTTCTTT	CASSADPGKGDTEAFF
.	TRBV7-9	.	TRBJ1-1	TGTGCCAGCAGCTTAGATGGGGGGTCGACCACTGAAGCTTTCTTT	CASSLDGGSTTEAFF
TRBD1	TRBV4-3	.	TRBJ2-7	TGCGCCAGCAGCCAAGAGGGGGACAGGAACTACGAGCAGTACTTC	CASSQEGDRNYEQYF
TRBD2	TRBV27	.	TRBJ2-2	TGTGCCAGCAGGACTAGCGGGCTCCGCGTCACCGGGGAGCTGTTTTTT	CASRTSGLRVTGELFF
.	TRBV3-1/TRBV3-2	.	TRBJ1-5	TGTGCCAGCAGCCGCGACTACTCCCCTCAGCCCCAGCATTTT	CASSRDYSPQPQHF
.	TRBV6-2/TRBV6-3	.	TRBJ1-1	TGTGCCAGCAGCCTCGTAGGGGGGAACACTGAAGCTTTCTTT	CASSLVGGNTEAFF
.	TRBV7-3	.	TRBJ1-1	TGTGCCAGCAGCTCAACCCGACTCGACACTGAAGCTTTCTTT	CASSSTRLDTEAFF
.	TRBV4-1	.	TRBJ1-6	TGCGCCAGCAGCCAAGCTCAGGGGCCTCCCCTCCACTTT	CASSQAQGPPLHF
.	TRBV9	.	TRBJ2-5	TGTGCCAGCAGCGTAGACCCTATGGTGGAGACCCAGTACTTC	CASSVDPMVETQYF
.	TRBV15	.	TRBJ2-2	TGTGCCACCAGCAGACTAAAGTCCGTGACTATCTACGGGGAGCTGTTTTTT	CATSRLKSVTIYGELFF
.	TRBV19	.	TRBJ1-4	TGTGCCAGTAGTTTACAGGGTACTAATGAAAAACTGTTTTTT	CASSLQGTNEKLFF
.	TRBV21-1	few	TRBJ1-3	TGTGCCAGCAGCAACTCCGATGGCAGGGAGGCGCGAAACACCATATATTTT	CASSNSDGREARNTIYF
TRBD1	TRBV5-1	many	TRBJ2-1	TGCGCCAGCAGCTCGGGGTTACAGGGGTTCAATGAGCAGTTCTTC	CASSSGLQGFNEQFF
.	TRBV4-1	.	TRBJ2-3	TGCGCCAGCAGCCAAGGGGACTCGAAGTACACAGATACGCAGTATTTT	CASSQGDSKYTDTQYF
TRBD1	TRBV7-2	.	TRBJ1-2	TGTGCCAGCAGATTAGGGACAGAATATGGCTACACCTTC	CASRLGTEYGYTF
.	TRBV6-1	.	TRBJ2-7	TGTGCCGGCAGTGACCGGGACACTCAGTGGAACGAGCAGTACTTC	CAGSDRDTQWNEQYF
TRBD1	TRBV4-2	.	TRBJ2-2	TGTGCCAGCAGCCAATCCTCGACAGGGGGCACCGGGGAGCTGTTTTTT	CASSQSSTGGTGELFF
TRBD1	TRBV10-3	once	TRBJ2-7	TGTGCCATCAGGGAAACCGGGACAGGCTCCTACGAGCAGTACTTC	CAIRETGTGSYEQYF
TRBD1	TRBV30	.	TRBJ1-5	TGTGCCTGGCGCCCGCCAGGGGGCGGCAATCAGCCCCAGCATTTT	CAWRPPGGGNQPQHF
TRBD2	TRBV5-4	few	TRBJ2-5	TGTGCCAGCAGCTCTAAAGGACTAGCGGATAAAGAGACCCAGTACTTC	CASSSKGLADKETQYF
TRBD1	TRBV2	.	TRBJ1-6	TGTGCCAGCCATCCGGGACAGGTTAATTCACCCCTCCACTTT	CASHPGQVNSPLHF
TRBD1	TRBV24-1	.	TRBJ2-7	TGTGCCACCAGTGATTTGGGACAGGGAAACGAGCAGTACTTC	CATSDLGQGNEQYF
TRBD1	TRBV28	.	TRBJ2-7	TGTGCCAGCAATGTTACTCCCATTCCCTCCCTCGAAGGGACAGATGGGGAAGACGAGCAGTACTTC	CASNVTPIPSLEGTDGEDEQYF